These 17 T cell receptor beta chains came from one sample sequenced in a study of blood T cell repertoires in COVID-19. Here immunoSEQ multiplex PCR was the method, and the copy in TCRdb shows in-frame clones only, minus some. This sample yields a few hundred thousand clones, of which about 85% are seen a single time; about 12% belongs to the top ten. Sequencing used peripheral blood. All receptors derive from a woman aged 18-35 years who had recovered from COVID-19.

The gene calls are TRBV9 and TRBJ1-5; D gene ambiguous. The CDR3 has 14 residues. V lost 0 bases to trimming and J lost 0 bases, with 4 bases between them. Germline V gives CDR1 SGDLS, CDR2 YYNGEE. In DNA form, the CDR3 reads TGTGCCAGCAGCGTAGCGGGTAGCAATCAGCCCCAGCATTTT. Protein sequence: CASSVAGSNQPQHF.

This rearrangement joins TRBV24-1 to TRBJ2-3; 8 bases agree with TRBD1. The germline V gene encodes CDR1 KGHDR and CDR2 SFDVKD. The CDR3 totals 17 residues. Trimming removed 3 bases from V and 4 bases from J; junction bases left unmatched: 11. The CDR3 nucleotides read TGTGCCACCAGTGATACGTCGACAGGGGAAATCGCAGATACGCAGTATTTT. Translating it yields CATSDTSTGEIADTQYF.

V is TRBV28 and J is TRBJ2-3; TRBD1 agrees at 7 bases. From germline, CDR1 is MDHEN and CDR2 SYDVKM. This CDR3 contains 14 residues. The ends lost 5 bases at V and 5 bases at J; junction bases unmatched: 7. This CDR3 reads CASSLDRVGDTQYF. DNA of the CDR3: TGTGCCAGCAGTCTTGACAGGGTTGGAGATACGCAGTATTTT.

The rearrangement links TRBV3-1 (or the pseudogene TRBV3-2) to TRBJ2-7; 7 nucleotides line up with TRBD1. CDR1 is LGHDT and CDR2 is YNNKEL in the germline V gene (reference sequence). V dropped 3 bases and J dropped 1; count of bases not matched to a gene: 9. CDR3 size: 16 residues. The CDR3 is CASSQIRGYGSYEQYF. In DNA form, the CDR3 reads TGTGCCAGCAGCCAGATCAGGGGGTATGGGTCCTACGAGCAGTACTTC.

The chain carries TRBV7-3 and TRBJ2-3; TRBD2 agrees at 9 bases. With 5 bases clipped from V and 3 bases from J, the junction kept 6 bases outside the gene matches. This CDR3 is 15 amino acids long. Per germline, CDR1 SGHTA and CDR2 FQGTGA. The CDR3 reads CASSALAGATDTQYF. The CDR3 nucleotides are TGTGCCAGCAGCGCATTAGCGGGAGCTACAGATACGCAGTATTTT.

This CDR3 reads CASSSQTNKQYF. DNA for the CDR3: TGTGCCAGCAGCTCCCAGACTAACAAGCAGTACTTC. The V and J genes are TRBV11-3 and TRBJ2-7, with a tentative D call TRBD2 (5 bases). The CDR3 covers 12 residues. The V and J ends lost 4 bases and 8 bases respectively, with 12 bases between them. Germline-derived CDR1 and CDR2 are SGHNT and YENEEA.

V usage is TRBV30 and J usage is TRBJ2-1; D is perhaps TRBD2 (6 bases). Per germline, CDR1 GTSNPN and CDR2 SVGIG (reference sequence). The CDR3 consists of 12 residues. V gave up 5 bases and J gave up 13 bases, with 18 bases separating them. CDR3 amino acids: CAWDASPGGQFF. CDR3 in DNA: TGTGCCTGGGATGCCTCGCCCGGGGGACAGTTCTTC.

The rearrangement uses TRBV28 and TRBJ1-5; tentatively, D is TRBD1 (5 bases). The CDR3 consists of 13 residues. Trimming cost V 6 bases and J 4 bases, with 10 bases left between them. Germline lookup yields CDR1 MDHEN and CDR2 SYDVKM. DNA of the CDR3: TGTGCCAGCAGCTTAACAGGTAATCAGCCCCAGCATTTT. Residues: CASSLTGNQPQHF.

This rearrangement joins TRBV25-1 to TRBJ2-1; TRBD1 matches at 8 bases. Germline CDR1 reads MGHDK; CDR2 reads SYGVNS. V shed 3 bases and J 7 bases; nucleotides not matched to a gene: 2. The CDR3 extends over 13 amino acids. The CDR3 is CASSEDRENEQFF. The DNA of the CDR3 is TGTGCCAGCAGTGAGGACAGGGAAAATGAGCAGTTCTTC.

This clone occurred a few times. This chain joins TRBV4-1 and TRBJ1-6; D call uncertain. The CDR3 sequence is 16 residues long. The V end was cut by 0 bases, the J end by 0 bases, with 6 bases between. Germline CDR1 reads MGHRA; CDR2 reads YSYEKL. The CDR3 DNA follows: TGCGCCAGCAGCCAAGAGAGGAGCTCCTATAATTCACCCCTCCACTTT. Protein sequence: CASSQERSSYNSPLHF.

This chain joins TRBV11-2 and TRBJ1-5, with D possibly being TRBD1 (5 bases). This CDR3 is built from 14 residues. The V end was cut by 6 bases, the J end by 7 bases, with 16 bases between. The germline V gene has CDR1 SGHAT and CDR2 FQNNGV. The CDR3 here is CASSPGRGFQPQHF. CDR3 coding DNA: TGTGCCAGCAGTCCGGGCCGGGGGTTCCAGCCCCAGCATTTT.

The V call is TRBV9, the J call TRBJ1-5; 8 bases fit TRBD1. The germline CDR1 and CDR2 sequences are SGDLS and YYNGEE. Unmatched junction bases numbered 5, after V lost 5 bases and J lost 4 bases. CDR3 length equals 14 residues. Here the CDR3 DNA reads TGTGCCAGCAGTGGGACAGGACGAAATCAGCCCCAGCATTTT. Protein sequence: CASSGTGRNQPQHF.

The chain combines TRBV19 with TRBJ2-2; 13 nucleotides align to TRBD2. CDR3 size: 19 residues. The germline gives CDR1 LNHDA, CDR2 SQIVND (reference sequence). Trimming cost V 3 bases and J 4 bases; bases outside gene matches: 11. The CDR3 here is CASSMGLAGYSIGTGELFF. In nucleotides, the CDR3 is TGTGCCAGTAGTATGGGACTAGCGGGATACTCGATCGGCACCGGGGAGCTGTTTTTT.

V is TRBV29-1 and J is TRBJ2-7, with 10 bases aligning to TRBD1. V was pared by 5 bases and J by 5 bases, with 12 bases of the junction left unmatched. The CDR3 totals 15 residues. Germline loops: CDR1 SQVTM, CDR2 ANQGSEA. The CDR3 nucleotides read TGCAGCGTTCAGCCCCTCGGGACAGGGGTGAACGAGCAGTACTTC. It encodes CSVQPLGTGVNEQYF.

V is TRBV10-1 and J is TRBJ2-7, with 9 bases that match TRBD1. The CDR3 sequence is 14 residues long. The junction had 6 bases not matched to a gene; V was cut back by 3 bases and J by 6 bases. Looked up from germline, CDR1 is WNHNN and CDR2 is SYGVQD (reference sequence). CDR3 loop: CASSEMTGGAEQYF. The CDR3 nucleotides read TGCGCCAGCAGTGAAATGACAGGGGGTGCCGAGCAGTACTTC.

This rearrangement joins TRBV5-4 to TRBJ1-4; 8 nucleotides line up with TRBD1. CDR1 is SGHNT, CDR2 YYREEE, per germline (reference sequence). CDR3 size: 15 residues. Trimming cost V 4 bases and J 7 bases; bases outside gene matches: 9. The DNA of the CDR3 is TGTGCCAGCAGCATACCGGGACAGGAGGGTGAAAAACTGTTTTTT. It encodes CASSIPGQEGEKLFF.

This clone was found a few times. The V and J genes are TRBV3-1 (or the pseudogene TRBV3-2) and TRBJ1-1; possibly TRBD1 for D (6 bases). From germline, CDR1 is LGHDT and CDR2 YNNKEL (reference sequence). V dropped 6 bases and J dropped 5 bases, with 10 bases sitting between them. The CDR3 has 12 amino acids. DNA of the CDR3: TGTGCCAGCAGACAGGGTTGGACTGAAGCTTTCTTT. Protein sequence: CASRQGWTEAFF.